This TCR beta chain appears in the sequencing data of a study of blood T cell repertoires in COVID-19. Study overall: The origin of the acute and convalescent COVID-19 samples was the United States, Italy and Spain.

In the authors' methods: Counts of nucleated cells, estimated from reference gene primer amplification, were obtained. Sequencing was performed with immunoSEQ multiplex PCR; in TCRdb, only in-frame clones are kept and a portion is missing. V and J calls and clone size are given by that table; D and trimming were obtained from the DNA. The repertoire has about 190,000 clones, 80% of them found once; the top ten carry approximately 6.9%. The sample taken for sequencing was peripheral blood. The TCR originated in a man between 60 and 70 years old with acute or convalescent COVID-19.

CDR3 bases: TGTGCTAGTGGTTTTGTCGGGACAGATTTGATGAACACTGAAGCTTTCTTT. Its protein is CASGFVGTDLMNTEAFF. This chain links TRBV12-5 with TRBJ1-1; 7 nucleotides agree with TRBD1. CDR1 and CDR2 (germline): LGHNT, FRNRAP. There are 17 residues in the CDR3. With V trimmed by 3 bases and J by 0 bases, 10 bases remained unmatched. Using reference TRBV12-5 and TRBJ1-1 for the parts outside the CDR3, the full variable domain is DARVTQTPRHKVTEMGQEVTMRCQPILGHNTVFWYRQTMMQGLELLAYFRNRAPLDDSGMPKDRFSAEMPDATLATLKIQPSEPRDSAVYFCASGFVGTDLMNTEAFFGQGTRLTVV.